The rows below give T cell receptor beta chains drawn from one sample of a study of T-cell reconstitution after alpha-beta-depleted transplantation in children. TCRdb redid the calling of the PCR reads with MiXCR, one entry per CDR3 protein. The sample lists about 690,000 distinct CDR3 sequences, around 17% seen once, with around 0.96% in the top ten. Here the sequenced sample was PBMCs from the stem cell graft donor, taken from the stem cell graft. These receptors originate from a human donor who donated a stem cell graft to a child with acute myeloid leukemia. The CDR3 runs from the conserved cysteine through the conserved F or W. The D gene is left open where the match is weak. Where a row states a size, it is once, few, many or the class of an expanded clone; other rows omit it.

clone_size,v_call,j_call,d_call,cdr3_nt,cdr3_aa
many,TRBV7-6,TRBJ1-1,NA,TGTGCCAGCAGCTTAATTACCGCGAACACTGAAGCTTTCTTT,CASSLITANTEAFF
many,TRBV6-5,TRBJ1-1,NA,TGTGCCAGCAGTTACTCAGTCAGGAGGTTGGACTCTGAAGCTTTCTTT,CASSYSVRRLDSEAFF
NA,TRBV12-3/TRBV12-4,TRBJ2-5,NA,TGTGCCAGCAGTTTTTTGGGCTTCCAAAAAGAGACCCAGTACTTC,CASSFLGFQKETQYF
NA,TRBV5-4,TRBJ2-2,NA,TGTGCCACGCGGCGGCTCGGGGAAGTGAGACCCGGGGAGCTGTTTTTT,CATRRLGEVRPGELFF
many,TRBV6-1,TRBJ2-1,NA,TGTGCCAGCAGGCGGGACAGCACCTACAATGAGCAGTTCTTC,CASRRDSTYNEQFF
NA,TRBV10-3,TRBJ2-5,NA,TGTGCCATCAGTGCCTCTGACAGCCGGGAGACCCAGTACTTC,CAISASDSRETQYF
many,TRBV20-1,TRBJ2-7,NA,TGCAGCGGACAAGGGACGTACGAGCAGTACTTC,CSGQGTYEQYF
NA,TRBV4-3,TRBJ2-7,NA,TGCGCCAGCAGCCAAGACAGGGAAGGTAGCTACGAGCAGTACTTC,CASSQDREGSYEQYF
few,TRBV4-2,TRBJ1-1,NA,TGTGCCAGCAGATTCACAGGGTCGGACACTGAAGCTTTCTTT,CASRFTGSDTEAFF
few,TRBV7-9,TRBJ2-1,NA,TGTGCCAGCAGCGCGTCCAGACAGGCCGCGAGCATGGGTGAGCAGTTCTTC,CASSASRQAASMGEQFF
NA,TRBV7-8,TRBJ2-1,NA,TGTGCCAGCAGCTTCCTATCCGCAAGCTCCTACAATGAGCAGTTCTTC,CASSFLSASSYNEQFF
few,TRBV12-3/TRBV12-4,TRBJ2-1,TRBD2,TGTGCCAGCAGTTCTAGCGGGGGGGCCATAAATGAGCAGTTCTTC,CASSSSGGAINEQFF
many,TRBV20-1,TRBJ2-5,NA,TGCAGCAGTGGACAGAAGGAGACCCAGTACTTC,CSSGQKETQYF
few,TRBV6-7,TRBJ2-5,TRBD1,TGTGCCAGCAGTAACCGGGACAGCCAAGAGACCCAGTACTTC,CASSNRDSQETQYF
few,TRBV27,TRBJ2-3,NA,TGTGCCAGCAGTTTATCGCCAGGGGGACTTAGCACAGATACGCAGTATTTT,CASSLSPGGLSTDTQYF
few,TRBV7-2,TRBJ2-2,TRBD2,TGTGCCAGCAGCTTAGCTAGCGGGGGCACCGGGGAGCTGTTTTTT,CASSLASGGTGELFF
many,TRBV20-1,TRBJ2-5,NA,TGCAGTGCTAGGGGGGACTTACAAGAGACCCAGTACTTC,CSARGDLQETQYF
many,TRBV29-1,TRBJ1-2,NA,TGCAGCGTTGAATCCGGGAACTACTATGGCTACACCTTC,CSVESGNYYGYTF
few,TRBV7-9,TRBJ2-1,TRBD2,TGTGCCAGCAGCTTAGAACTAGCGGCCAACAATGAGCAGTTCTTC,CASSLELAANNEQFF
NA,TRBV7-9,TRBJ2-1,NA,TGTGCCAGCAGCTTATTAGGGGGTCGGGTCTCCTACAATGAGCAGTTCTTC,CASSLLGGRVSYNEQFF
NA,TRBV7-3,TRBJ2-2,NA,TGTGCCAGCAGCTTGACCCGGACCGTGAACACCGGGGAGCTGTTTTTT,CASSLTRTVNTGELFF
many,TRBV12-3/TRBV12-4,TRBJ2-5,NA,TGTGCCAGCAGTTTCAGCAACGGAAAGACCCAGTACTTC,CASSFSNGKTQYF
many,TRBV7-2,TRBJ1-2,NA,TGTGCCAGCCGGGCGGGGGGCCAAGACTATGGCTACACCTTC,CASRAGGQDYGYTF
few,TRBV10-3,TRBJ2-1,NA,TGTGCCATCAGTGAGAATCTATACAATGAGCAGTTCTTC,CAISENLYNEQFF
few,TRBV11-2,TRBJ1-1,TRBD1,TGTGCCAGCAAGAGGGGACAGGGAAACACTGAAGCTTTCTTT,CASKRGQGNTEAFF
few,TRBV7-9,TRBJ2-1,NA,TGTGCCAGCACTTGGAATAGGGGGGGGCCAGCAAATGAGCAGTTCTTC,CASTWNRGGPANEQFF
NA,TRBV20-1,TRBJ1-5,NA,TGCAGTGTCTCGACCCTGAGGGGGTATTATCAGCCCCAGCATTTT,CSVSTLRGYYQPQHF
few,TRBV13,TRBJ2-3,TRBD1,TGTGCCAGCAGCCACGCGACAGGGGGCTCTGATACGCAGTATTTT,CASSHATGGSDTQYF